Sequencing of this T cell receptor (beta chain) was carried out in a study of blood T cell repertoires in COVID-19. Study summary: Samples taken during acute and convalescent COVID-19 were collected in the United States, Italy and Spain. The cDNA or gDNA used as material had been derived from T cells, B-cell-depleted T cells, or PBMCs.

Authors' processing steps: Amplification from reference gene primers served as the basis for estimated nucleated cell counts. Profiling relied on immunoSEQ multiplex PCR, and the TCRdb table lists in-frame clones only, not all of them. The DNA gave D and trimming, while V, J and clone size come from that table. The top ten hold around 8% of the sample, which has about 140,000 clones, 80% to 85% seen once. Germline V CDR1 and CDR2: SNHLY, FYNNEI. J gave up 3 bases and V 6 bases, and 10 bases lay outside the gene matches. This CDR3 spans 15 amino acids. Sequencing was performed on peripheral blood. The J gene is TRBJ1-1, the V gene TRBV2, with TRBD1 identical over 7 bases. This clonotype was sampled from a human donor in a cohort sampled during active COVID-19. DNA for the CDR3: TGTGCCAGCAGCCCCCGGGCAGGGGGGCACACTGAAGCTTTCTTT. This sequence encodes CASSPRAGGHTEAFF.